This section outlines one T cell receptor (beta chain) sequence together with its context. This entry belongs to a study of blood T cell repertoires in COVID-19. The assay was immunoSEQ multiplex PCR, and TCRdb's table has in-frame clones only and misses some. The table has 200,000 or so clones, 82% seen once. The clonotype comes from a human donor with acute or convalescent COVID-19. The donor label of this sample is uncertain. The sequencing input was peripheral blood.

The CDR3 nucleotides read TGTGCCAGCCTATGGTCCACCGGGGAGCTGTTTTTT. It is translated as CASLWSTGELFF. The chain uses TRBV12-3 or TRBV12-4 and TRBJ2-2; D is uncertain. Trimming took 8 bases from V and 4 from J, leaving 8 bases between them. The CDR3 sequence is 12 residues long.